These 11 T cell receptor beta chains originate from one sample sequenced in a study of blood T cells in healthy people across ages. Alongside a J-beta primer mix, a sample-barcoded 5' primer served in a second PCR lasting 7 to 11 cycles. MiXCR was run by TCRdb on the 5' RACE reads, yielding one entry per CDR3 protein. The top ten clones hold around 2.1% of a sample with 1.5 million to 2 million distinct CDR3 sequences, less than 50% of them seen once. Sample: blood. These receptors were collected from a woman in her thirties or forties in good health.

CDR3 amino acids: CASSPRWADKNIQYF. The CDR3 bases are TGTGCCAGCAGCCCCCGTTGGGCAGACAAAAACATTCAGTACTTC. The genes are TRBV7-9 and TRBJ2-4; no definite D call. CDR3 length equals 15 residues. Trimming cost V 5 bases and J 3 bases, with 14 bases left between them. Germline CDR1 is SEHNR and CDR2 is FQNEAQ (reference sequence). The full variable domain, rest sourced from reference TRBV7-9 and TRBJ2-4, is DTGVSQNPRHKITKRGQNVTFRCDPISEHNRLYWYRQTLGQGPEFLTYFQNEAQLEKSRLLSDRFSAERPKGSFSTLEIQRTEQGDSAMYLCASSPRWADKNIQYFGAGTRLSVL.

In nucleotides, the CDR3 is TGTGCCAGCAGCTTAGCGTCGGGGAGGACTGAGCAGTTCTTC. The encoded protein is CASSLASGRTEQFF. This sequence joins TRBV7-2 and TRBJ2-1; TRBD2 might be the D (6 bases). The CDR3 covers 14 residues. Germline V gene data show CDR1 as SGHTA and CDR2 as FQGNSA. Trimming removed 0 bases at V and 9 bases at J, with 12 bases between.

The chain recombines TRBV25-1 with TRBJ2-5; 11 bases are a match to TRBD1. This CDR3 contains 15 residues. The J segment lost 4 bases and the V segment lost 10 bases, leaving 11 bases of the junction unmatched. Per the germline V gene, CDR1 is MGHDK and CDR2 is SYGVNS. In nucleotides, the CDR3 is TGTGCCACCCGAATGGGGGGGACAGGGGGAGAGACCCAGTACTTC. Residues: CATRMGGTGGETQYF. Supplemented by reference TRBV25-1 and TRBJ2-5, the full variable domain reads EADIYQTPRYLVIGTGKKITLECSQTMGHDKMYWYQQDPGMELHLIHYSYGVNSTEKGDLSSESTVSRIRTEHFPLTLESARPSHTSQYLCATRMGGTGGETQYFGPGTRLLVL.

This sequence joins TRBV11-1 and TRBJ1-1, with D possibly matching TRBD1 (6 bases). The CDR3 is 15 amino acids. The V end lost 4 bases, the J end lost 0 bases, and 12 bases lay between the germline ends. Germline values: CDR1 SGHAT, CDR2 FQDESV (reference sequence). CDR3 DNA: TGTGCCAGCAGCTACGGGACAAAGATGAACACTGAAGCTTTCTTT. Residues: CASSYGTKMNTEAFF. The whole variable domain, filled in from reference TRBV11-1 and TRBJ1-1, reads EAEVAQSPRYKITEKSQAVAFWCDPISGHATLYWYRQILGQGPELLVQFQDESVVDDSQLPKDRFSAERLKGVDSTLKIQPAELGDSAMYLCASSYGTKMNTEAFFGQGTRLTVV.

The chain joins TRBV7-2 to TRBJ2-1, with TRBD2 matching over 10 bases. Germline CDR1 and CDR2: SGHTA and FQGNSA. The CDR3 has 16 amino acids. V lost 5 bases to trimming and J lost 7 bases; unmatched junction nucleotides: 11. CDR3 nucleotides: TGTGCCAGCAGCGTGCAGCGGGGGGGCCCTCGGAATGAGCAGTTCTTC. This sequence encodes CASSVQRGGPRNEQFF.

The chain carries TRBV19 and TRBJ2-1; either TRBD1 or TRBD2 may fit D (6 bases each). V lost 5 bases and J 0 bases, leaving 11 bases between the germline ends. Germline V gene sequence: CDR1 LNHDA, CDR2 SQIVND (reference sequence). The length of the CDR3 is 15 residues. CDR3 region: CASSAGHLSYNEQFF. DNA of the CDR3: TGTGCCAGTAGTGCGGGACACCTCTCCTACAATGAGCAGTTCTTC. Complete variable domain (other parts from reference TRBV19 and TRBJ2-1): DGGITQSPKYLFRKEGQNVTLSCEQNLNHDAMYWYRQDPGQGLRLIYYSQIVNDFQKGDIAEGYSVSREKKESFPLTVTSAQKNPTAFYLCASSAGHLSYNEQFFGPGTRLTVL.

The J gene is TRBJ1-2, the V gene TRBV7-2; TRBD1 aligns across 9 bases. The CDR3 is 15 residues long. The ends lost 0 bases at V and 6 bases at J; junction bases unmatched: 5. Germline V gives CDR1 SGHTA, CDR2 FQGNSA. The CDR3 DNA follows: TGTGCCAGCAGCTTAGCCCGGGGACAGGGAAATGGCTACACCTTC. Amino acid sequence: CASSLARGQGNGYTF. Using reference TRBV7-2 and TRBJ1-2 for the parts outside the CDR3, the full variable domain is GAGVSQSPSNKVTEKGKDVELRCDPISGHTALYWYRQSLGQGLEFLIYFQGNSAPDKSGLPSDRFSAERTGGSVSTLTIQRTQQEDSAVYLCASSLARGQGNGYTFGSGTRLTVV.

About this clonotype itself: A junction end diverges from the germline sequence, so it may reflect a read error. The genes are TRBV4-1 and TRBJ2-1; D is unresolved. The CDR3 is 12 amino acids. CDR1 MGHRA and CDR2 YSYEKL come from the germline V gene. CDR3 sequence: CASSPYGDEHFF. In nucleotides, the CDR3 is TGCGCCAGCAGCCCGTACGGTGATGAGCATTTCTTC.

V is TRBV20-1 and J is TRBJ2-3; D unclear. The CDR3 has 14 amino acids. V lost 2 bases and J 1 base, leaving 10 bases between the germline ends. CDR1 DFQATT and CDR2 SNEGSKA come from the germline V gene (reference sequence). DNA for the CDR3: TGCAGTGCTAGACTCTCCGCAGGCACAGATACGCAGTATTTT. Protein sequence: CSARLSAGTDTQYF.

This clonotype has just a few counts. This chain connects TRBV6-2 or TRBV6-3 to TRBJ2-5; D might be TRBD1 (6 bases). The CDR3 is made up of 15 amino acids. Germline V lookup: CDR1 MNHEY, CDR2 SVGEGT. V was pared by 2 bases and J by 1 base, with 11 bases between. CDR3 in amino acids: CASSYPTGSQETQYF. DNA of the CDR3: TGTGCCAGCAGTTACCCTACAGGGTCCCAAGAGACCCAGTACTTC.

V usage is TRBV7-2 and J usage is TRBJ2-1, with D possibly being TRBD1 (6 bases). The V end lost 4 bases, the J end lost 10 bases, and 11 bases lay between the germline ends. From germline, CDR1 is SGHTA and CDR2 FQGNSA. The length of the CDR3 is 12 residues. CDR3 nucleotides: TGTGCCAGCAGCTCCCAGGGGACGGAGCAGTTCTTC. Translating it yields CASSSQGTEQFF.